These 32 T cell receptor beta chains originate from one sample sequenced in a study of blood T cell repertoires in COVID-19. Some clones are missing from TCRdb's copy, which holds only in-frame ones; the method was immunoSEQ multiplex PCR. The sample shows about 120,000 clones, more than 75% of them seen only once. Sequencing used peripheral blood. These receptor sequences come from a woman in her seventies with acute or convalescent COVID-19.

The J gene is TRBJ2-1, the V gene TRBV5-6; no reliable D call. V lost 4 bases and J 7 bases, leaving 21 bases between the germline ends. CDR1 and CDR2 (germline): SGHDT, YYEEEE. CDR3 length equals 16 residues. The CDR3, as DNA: TGTGCCAGCAGCACACCTTTGTGGCTGACGGGTAATGAGCAGTTCTTC. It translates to CASSTPLWLTGNEQFF.

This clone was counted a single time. CDR3: CATSEGGRQNYGYTF. The CDR3 nucleotides read TGTGCCACCTCCGAAGGGGGACGGCAAAACTATGGCTACACCTTC. The J gene is TRBJ1-2, the V gene TRBV28; D perhaps matches TRBD1 (6 bases). V lost 10 bases to trimming and J lost 2 bases, with 20 bases between them. The length of the CDR3 is 15 residues. Germline lookup yields CDR1 MDHEN and CDR2 SYDVKM.

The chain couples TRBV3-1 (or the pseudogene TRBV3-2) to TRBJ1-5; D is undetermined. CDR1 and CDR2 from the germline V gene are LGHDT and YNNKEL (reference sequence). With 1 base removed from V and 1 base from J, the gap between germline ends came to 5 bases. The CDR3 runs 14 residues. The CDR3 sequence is CASSQAVSNQPQHF. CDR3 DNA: TGTGCCAGCAGCCAAGCAGTGAGCAATCAGCCCCAGCATTTT.

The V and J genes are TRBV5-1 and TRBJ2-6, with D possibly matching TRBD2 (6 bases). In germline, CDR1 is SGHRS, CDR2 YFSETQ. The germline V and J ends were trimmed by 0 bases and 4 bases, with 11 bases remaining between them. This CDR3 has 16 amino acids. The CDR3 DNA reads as TGCGCCAGCAGCTTGGTGGGGGGTTCAGGGGCCAACGTCCTGACTTTC. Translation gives CASSLVGGSGANVLTF.

The CDR3 nucleotides read TGTGCCAGCAGGCTAAGCGGGGGGGAAGGTGAGCAGTACTTC. It encodes CASRLSGGEGEQYF. The chain joins TRBV3-1 (or the pseudogene TRBV3-2) to TRBJ2-7; 10 nucleotides align to TRBD2. After removal of 6 bases from V and 7 bases from J, the junction contained 9 bases not matched to a gene. The germline gives CDR1 LGHDT, CDR2 YNNKEL (reference sequence). The CDR3 runs 14 residues.

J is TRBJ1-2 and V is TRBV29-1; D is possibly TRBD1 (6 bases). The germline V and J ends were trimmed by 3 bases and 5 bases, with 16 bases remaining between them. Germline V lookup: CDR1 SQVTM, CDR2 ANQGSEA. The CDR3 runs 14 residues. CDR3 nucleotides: TGCAGCGTTGACGAGGCAGGGGCGAGTTATGGCTACACCTTC. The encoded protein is CSVDEAGASYGYTF.

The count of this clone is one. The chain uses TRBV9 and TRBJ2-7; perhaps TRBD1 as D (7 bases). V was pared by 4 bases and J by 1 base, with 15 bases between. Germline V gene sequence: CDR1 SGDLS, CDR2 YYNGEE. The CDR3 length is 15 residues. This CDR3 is CASSLRDSGSYEQYF. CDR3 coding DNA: TGTGCCAGCAGCTTGCGGGACAGTGGTTCCTACGAGCAGTACTTC.

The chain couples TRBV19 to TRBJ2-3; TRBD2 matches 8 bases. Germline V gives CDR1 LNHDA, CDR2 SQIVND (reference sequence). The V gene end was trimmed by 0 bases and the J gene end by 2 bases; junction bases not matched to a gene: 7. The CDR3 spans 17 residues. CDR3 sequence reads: CASSIDLGGGFTDTQYF. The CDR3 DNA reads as TGTGCCAGTAGTATAGATCTTGGCGGGGGGTTCACAGATACGCAGTATTTT.

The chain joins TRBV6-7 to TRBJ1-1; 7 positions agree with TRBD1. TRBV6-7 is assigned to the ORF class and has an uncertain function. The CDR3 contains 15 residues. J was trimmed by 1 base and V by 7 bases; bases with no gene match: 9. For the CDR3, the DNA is TGTGCCAGCAACCTGCGACAGGGACAGAACACTGAAGCTTTCTTT. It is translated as CASNLRQGQNTEAFF.

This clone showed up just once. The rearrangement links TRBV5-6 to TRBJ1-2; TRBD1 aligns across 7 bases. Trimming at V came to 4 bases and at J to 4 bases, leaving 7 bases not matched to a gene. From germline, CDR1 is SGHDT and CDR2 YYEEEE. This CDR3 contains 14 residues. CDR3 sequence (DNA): TGTGCCAGCAGCCGCGACAGGGAACTCTATGGCTACACCTTC. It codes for CASSRDRELYGYTF.

CDR3 coding DNA: TGTGCCACCAGTCGGACCCTAGCGGGGGGTACAGATACGCAGTATTTT. As protein: CATSRTLAGGTDTQYF. The chain combines TRBV24-1 with TRBJ2-3; 11 nucleotides match TRBD2. This CDR3 has 16 amino acids. Germline CDR1 and CDR2: KGHDR and SFDVKD. Germline trimming cut 6 bases from V and 3 bases from J; bases unmatched to any gene: 7.

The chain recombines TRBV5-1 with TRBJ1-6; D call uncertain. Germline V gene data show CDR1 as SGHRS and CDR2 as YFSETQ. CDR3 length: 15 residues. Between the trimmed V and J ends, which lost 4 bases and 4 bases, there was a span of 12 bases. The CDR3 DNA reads TGCGCCAGCAGCGTCACAGCGGGGTATAATTCACCCCTCCACTTT. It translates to CASSVTAGYNSPLHF.

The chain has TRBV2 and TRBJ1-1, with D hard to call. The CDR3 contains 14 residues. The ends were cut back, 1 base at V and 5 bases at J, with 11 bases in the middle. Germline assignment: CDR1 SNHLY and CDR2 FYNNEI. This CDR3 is CASSEGQDRTEAFF. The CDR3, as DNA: TGTGCCAGCAGTGAAGGGCAGGATAGAACTGAAGCTTTCTTT.

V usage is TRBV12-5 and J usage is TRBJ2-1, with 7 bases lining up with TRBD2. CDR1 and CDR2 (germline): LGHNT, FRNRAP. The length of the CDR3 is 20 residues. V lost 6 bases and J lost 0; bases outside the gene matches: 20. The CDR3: CASGPGTTTLPTSSYNEQFF. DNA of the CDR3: TGTGCTAGTGGACCGGGGACTACGACACTACCGACGAGCTCCTACAATGAGCAGTTCTTC.

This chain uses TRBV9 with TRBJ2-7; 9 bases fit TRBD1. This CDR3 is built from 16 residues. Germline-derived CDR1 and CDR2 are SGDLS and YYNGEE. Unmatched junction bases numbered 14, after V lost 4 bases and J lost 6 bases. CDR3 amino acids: CASSSYVGGTGTEQYF. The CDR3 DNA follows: TGTGCCAGCAGCTCGTATGTGGGAGGGACAGGGACCGAGCAGTACTTC.

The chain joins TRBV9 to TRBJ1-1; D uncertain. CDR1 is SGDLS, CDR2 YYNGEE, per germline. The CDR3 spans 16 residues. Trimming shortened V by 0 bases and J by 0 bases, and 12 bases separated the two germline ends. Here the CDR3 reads CASSVALAGMNTEAFF. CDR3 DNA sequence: TGTGCCAGCAGCGTAGCCCTAGCAGGCATGAACACTGAAGCTTTCTTT. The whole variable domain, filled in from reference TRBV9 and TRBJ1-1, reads DSGVTQTPKHLITATGQRVTLRCSPRSGDLSVYWYQQSLDQGLQFLIQYYNGEERAKGNILERFSAQQFPDLHSELNLSSLELGDSALYFCASSVALAGMNTEAFFGQGTRLTVV.

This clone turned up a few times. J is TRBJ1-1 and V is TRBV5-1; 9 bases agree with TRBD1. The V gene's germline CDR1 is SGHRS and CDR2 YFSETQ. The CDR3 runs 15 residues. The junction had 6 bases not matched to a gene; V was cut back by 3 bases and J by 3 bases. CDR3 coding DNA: TGCGCCAGCAGCTGGGGGACAGGGTCCGACACTGAAGCTTTCTTT. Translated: CASSWGTGSDTEAFF.

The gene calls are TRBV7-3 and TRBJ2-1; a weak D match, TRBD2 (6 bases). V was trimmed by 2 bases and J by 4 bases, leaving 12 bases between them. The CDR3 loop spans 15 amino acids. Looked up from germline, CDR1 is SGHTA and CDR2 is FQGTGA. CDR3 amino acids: CASSLAGLDYNEQFF. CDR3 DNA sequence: TGTGCCAGCAGCTTAGCGGGACTGGATTACAATGAGCAGTTCTTC.

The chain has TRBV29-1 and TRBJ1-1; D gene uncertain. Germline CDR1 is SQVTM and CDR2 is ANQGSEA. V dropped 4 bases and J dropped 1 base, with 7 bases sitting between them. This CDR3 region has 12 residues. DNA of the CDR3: TGCAGCGTTGTACCACAGAACACTGAAGCTTTCTTT. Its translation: CSVVPQNTEAFF.

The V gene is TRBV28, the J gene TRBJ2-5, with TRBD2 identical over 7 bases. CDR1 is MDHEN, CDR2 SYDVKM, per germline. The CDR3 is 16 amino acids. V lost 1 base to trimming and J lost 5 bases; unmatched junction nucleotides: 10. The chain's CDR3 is CASSLLLAGVGETQYF. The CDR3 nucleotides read TGTGCCAGCAGTTTATTACTGGCGGGGGTCGGGGAGACCCAGTACTTC.

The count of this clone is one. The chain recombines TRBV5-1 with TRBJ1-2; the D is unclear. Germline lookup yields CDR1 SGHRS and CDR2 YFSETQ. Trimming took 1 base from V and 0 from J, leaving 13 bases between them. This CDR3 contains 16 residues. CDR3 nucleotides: TGCGCCAGCAGCTTGTCCCCTGACACCCCTAACTATGGCTACACCTTC. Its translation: CASSLSPDTPNYGYTF.

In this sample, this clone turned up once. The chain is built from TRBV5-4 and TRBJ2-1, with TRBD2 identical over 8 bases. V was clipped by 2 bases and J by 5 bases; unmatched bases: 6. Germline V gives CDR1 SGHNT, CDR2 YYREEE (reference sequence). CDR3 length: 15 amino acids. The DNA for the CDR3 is TGTGCCAGCAGCTTCGGCGGGGGGTATGACAATGAGCAGTTCTTC. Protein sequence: CASSFGGGYDNEQFF.

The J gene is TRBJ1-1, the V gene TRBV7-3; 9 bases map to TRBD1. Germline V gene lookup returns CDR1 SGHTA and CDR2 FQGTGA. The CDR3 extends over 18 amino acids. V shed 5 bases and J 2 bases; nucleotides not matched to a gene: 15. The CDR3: CASSPGTGIYPNNTEAFF. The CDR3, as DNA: TGTGCCAGCAGCCCCGGGACAGGGATCTACCCTAATAACACTGAAGCTTTCTTT.

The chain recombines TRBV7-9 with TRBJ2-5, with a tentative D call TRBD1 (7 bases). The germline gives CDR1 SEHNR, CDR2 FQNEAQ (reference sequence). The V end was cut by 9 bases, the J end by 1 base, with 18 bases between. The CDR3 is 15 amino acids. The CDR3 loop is CASSTTRDSQETQYF. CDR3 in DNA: TGTGCCAGTAGTACGACGCGGGACAGCCAAGAGACCCAGTACTTC.

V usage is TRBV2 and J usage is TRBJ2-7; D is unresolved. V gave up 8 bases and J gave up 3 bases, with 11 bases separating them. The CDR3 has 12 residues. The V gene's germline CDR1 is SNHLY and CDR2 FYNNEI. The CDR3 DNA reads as TGTGCCAGCCGAGTGCGCGACTACGAGCAGTACTTC. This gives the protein CASRVRDYEQYF.

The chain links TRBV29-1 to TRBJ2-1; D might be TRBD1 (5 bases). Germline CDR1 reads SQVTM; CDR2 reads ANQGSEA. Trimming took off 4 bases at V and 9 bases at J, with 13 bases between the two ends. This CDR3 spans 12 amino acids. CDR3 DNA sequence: TGCAGCGTTGGTAAAGAGACAGTTGAGCAGTTCTTC. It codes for CSVGKETVEQFF.

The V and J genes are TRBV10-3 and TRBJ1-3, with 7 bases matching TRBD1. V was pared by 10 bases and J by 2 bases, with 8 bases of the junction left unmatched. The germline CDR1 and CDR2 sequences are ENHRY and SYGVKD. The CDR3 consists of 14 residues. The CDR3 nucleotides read TGTGCCACCTACAGGGGAAGTGCTGGAAACACCATATATTTT. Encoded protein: CATYRGSAGNTIYF.

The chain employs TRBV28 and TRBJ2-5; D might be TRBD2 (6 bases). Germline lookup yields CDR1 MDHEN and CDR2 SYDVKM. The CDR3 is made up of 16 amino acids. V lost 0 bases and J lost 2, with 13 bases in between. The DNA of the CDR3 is TGTGCCAGCAGTTTATGGGGACTGAGTCCACAAGAGACCCAGTACTTC. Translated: CASSLWGLSPQETQYF.

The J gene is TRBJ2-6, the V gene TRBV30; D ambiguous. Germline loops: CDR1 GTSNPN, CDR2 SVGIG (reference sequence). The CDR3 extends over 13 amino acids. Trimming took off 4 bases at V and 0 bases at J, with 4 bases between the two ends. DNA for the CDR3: TGTGCCTGGACAATCTCTGGGGCCAACGTCCTGACTTTC. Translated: CAWTISGANVLTF.

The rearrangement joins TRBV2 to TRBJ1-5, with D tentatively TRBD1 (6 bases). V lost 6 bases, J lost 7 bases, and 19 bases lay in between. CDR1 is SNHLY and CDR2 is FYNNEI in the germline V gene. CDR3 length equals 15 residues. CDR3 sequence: CASRGGGEGMQPQHF. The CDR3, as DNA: TGTGCCAGCAGAGGGGGAGGGGAGGGTATGCAGCCCCAGCATTTT. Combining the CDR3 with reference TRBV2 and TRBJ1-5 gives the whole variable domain EPEVTQTPSHQVTQMGQEVILRCVPISNHLYFYWYRQILGQKVEFLVSFYNNEISEKSEIFDDQFSVERPDGSNFTLKIRSTKLEDSAMYFCASRGGGEGMQPQHFGDGTRLSIL.

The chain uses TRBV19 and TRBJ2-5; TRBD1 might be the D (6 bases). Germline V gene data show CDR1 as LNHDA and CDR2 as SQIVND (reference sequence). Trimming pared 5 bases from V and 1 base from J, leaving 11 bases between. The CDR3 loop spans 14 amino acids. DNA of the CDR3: TGTGCCAGTAGTGGAGAAGGGGGCCAAGAGACCCAGTACTTC. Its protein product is CASSGEGGQETQYF. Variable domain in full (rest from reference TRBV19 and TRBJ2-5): DGGITQSPKYLFRKEGQNVTLSCEQNLNHDAMYWYRQDPGQGLRLIYYSQIVNDFQKGDIAEGYSVSREKKESFPLTVTSAQKNPTAFYLCASSGEGGQETQYFGPGTRLLVL.

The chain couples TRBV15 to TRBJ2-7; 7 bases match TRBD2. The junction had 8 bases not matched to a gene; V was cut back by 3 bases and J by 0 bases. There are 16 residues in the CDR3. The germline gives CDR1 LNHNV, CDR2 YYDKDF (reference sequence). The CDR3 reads CATSRRFRGDSYEQYF. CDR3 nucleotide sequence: TGTGCCACCAGCAGGCGATTCCGGGGGGACTCCTACGAGCAGTACTTC.